These T cell receptor beta chains were read from a single sample in a study of Ad26.COV2.S vaccination and SARS-CoV-2 variants. Assay used: immunoSEQ multiplex PCR; TCRdb lists only in-frame clones, some missing. The table lists around 450,000 clones, 80% to 95% of them singletons. The sequencing used peripheral blood, collected in a trial of Ad26.COV2.S vaccine versus placebo. Every receptor here comes from a person aged 18-65 years who received the Ad26.COV2.S COVID-19 vaccine or a placebo. CDR3s include the opening cysteine and the closing phenylalanine or tryptophan. D genes are given only for firm matches. Clone size is given for some rows only: seen once, a few or many times, or a class if the clone is expanded.

12 TRBJ2-4 TRBD1 . TRBV7-9 TGTGCCACCGGGACAGGGGAAAACATTCAGTACTTC CATGTGENIQYF
17 TRBJ2-3 TRBD2 . TRBV7-6 TGTGCCAGCAGACTAGGGGCTAGCGGGAGACCCACAGATACGCAGTATTTT CASRLGASGRPTDTQYF
12 TRBJ2-2 . once TRBV18 TGTGCCAGCTCACTATACACCGGGGAGCTGTTTTTT CASSLYTGELFF
16 TRBJ2-5 . once TRBV9 TGTGCCAGCAGCACTTCTCCCGGGACCGCTAAGGAGACCCAGTACTTC CASSTSPGTAKETQYF
13 TRBJ1-2 . once TRBV6-1 TGTGCCAGCACCGGACCGGGATCCTATGGCTACACCTTC CASTGPGSYGYTF
15 TRBJ1-6 . . TRBV5-8 TGTGCCAGCAGCTTGGGAGACCGGACTAATTCACCCCTCCACTTT CASSLGDRTNSPLHF
15 TRBJ1-4 . . TRBV5-6 TGTGCCAGCAGCTTGGCCCAGTGGGCTAATGAAAAACTGTTTTTT CASSLAQWANEKLFF
14 TRBJ2-2 TRBD2 . TRBV6-6 TGTGCCAGCACCTCCGGGGGGAGCGCCGGGGAGCTGTTTTTT CASTSGGSAGELFF
18 TRBJ2-2 . . TRBV30 TGTGCCTGGAGTGTACGCAGGGGAGAGGTTTATGTTACCGGGGAGCTGTTTTTT CAWSVRRGEVYVTGELFF
13 TRBJ2-3 . . TRBV27 TGTGCCAGCAGTTTTCTCGAGAGGGATACGCAGTATTTT CASSFLERDTQYF
14 TRBJ2-5 TRBD2 . TRBV7-3 TGTGCCAGCAGCACGACTAGCGGGATCGAGACCCAGTACTTC CASSTTSGIETQYF
15 TRBJ2-5 TRBD1 . TRBV5-1 TGCGCCAGCAGCTTATTAGGGGGCTTCGGGGAGACCCAGTACTTC CASSLLGGFGETQYF
16 TRBJ2-1 TRBD2 . TRBV7-2 TGTGCCAGCAGCTTTGCGCCTAGCGGGGACTACAATGAGCAGTTCTTC CASSFAPSGDYNEQFF
14 TRBJ1-2 TRBD1 . TRBV6-5 TGTGCCAGCAGCTGGACAGGGTTAGGCTATGGCTACACCTTC CASSWTGLGYGYTF
18 TRBJ2-2 TRBD1 . TRBV27 TGTGCCAGCAGTTTATCCCTGGAAACAGGGGCTTATAGCGGGGAGCTGTTTTTT CASSLSLETGAYSGELFF
14 TRBJ2-5 TRBD2 once TRBV18 TGTGCCAGCTCACCACGAGCGGGGGAAGAGACCCAGTACTTC CASSPRAGEETQYF
13 TRBJ2-1 . . TRBV7-3 TGTGCCAGCAGCTTTCCCGCAAACAATGAGCAGTTCTTC CASSFPANNEQFF
15 TRBJ1-3 . . TRBV2 TGTGCCAGCAGTGAAAGCGGGGGGGCTGGAAACACCATATATTTT CASSESGGAGNTIYF
16 TRBJ2-7 TRBD2 . TRBV3-1/TRBV3-2 TGTGCCAGCAGCCTGGGACTAGCGGGAGGGCCCTACGAGCAGTACTTC CASSLGLAGGPYEQYF
14 TRBJ1-1 . . TRBV10-3 TGTGCCATCAGTGAGGGAAGGGGGTCAGCTGAAGCTTTCTTT CAISEGRGSAEAFF
14 TRBJ2-3 TRBD2 . TRBV10-3 TGTGCCATCAGTGAGTCGCTAGCGGCAGATACGCAGTATTTT CAISESLAADTQYF
12 TRBJ1-2 . . TRBV7-9 TGTGCCAGCAGCTCTACGAACTATGGCTACACCTTC CASSSTNYGYTF
16 TRBJ2-7 . once TRBV9 TGTGCCAGCAGCGTAGATTCCAGCGGAGGGCTCTACGAGCAGTACTTC CASSVDSSGGLYEQYF
15 TRBJ2-5 . . TRBV18 TGTGCCAGCTCACTCCTCGGCCAGGGGAAAGAGACCCAGTACTTC CASSLLGQGKETQYF
14 TRBJ2-7 . . TRBV29-1 TGCAGCGTGGCACTGCGGGCGGGCCCCTACGAGCAGTACTTC CSVALRAGPYEQYF
14 TRBJ2-3 . . TRBV7-3 TGTGCCAGCAGCCCAGACCGATTCACAGATACGCAGTATTTT CASSPDRFTDTQYF
15 TRBJ2-3 . . TRBV5-1 TGCGCCAGCAGCTTGGTGGCAGGGGGCACAGATACGCAGTATTTT CASSLVAGGTDTQYF
16 TRBJ2-2 TRBD2 . TRBV7-3 TGTGCCAGCAGCTCCGGGACTAGCGGGAACGGTCGGGAGCTGTTTTTT CASSSGTSGNGRELFF
16 TRBJ2-3 . . TRBV2 TGTGCCAGCAGTGAGTCTCTAGCCGGAGATGCAGATACGCAGTATTTT CASSESLAGDADTQYF
13 TRBJ2-1 TRBD2 . TRBV7-3 TGTGCCAGCAGCTGGGGAGCGGGAAATGAGCAGTTCTTC CASSWGAGNEQFF
14 TRBJ2-7 . . TRBV28 TGTGCCAGCAGTCCTCCGGGCCGAGCCCACGAGCAGTACTTC CASSPPGRAHEQYF
16 TRBJ2-1 . . TRBV5-1 TGCGCCAGCAGCCCCCGGTGGGAGCGGAGATACAATGAGCAGTTCTTC CASSPRWERRYNEQFF